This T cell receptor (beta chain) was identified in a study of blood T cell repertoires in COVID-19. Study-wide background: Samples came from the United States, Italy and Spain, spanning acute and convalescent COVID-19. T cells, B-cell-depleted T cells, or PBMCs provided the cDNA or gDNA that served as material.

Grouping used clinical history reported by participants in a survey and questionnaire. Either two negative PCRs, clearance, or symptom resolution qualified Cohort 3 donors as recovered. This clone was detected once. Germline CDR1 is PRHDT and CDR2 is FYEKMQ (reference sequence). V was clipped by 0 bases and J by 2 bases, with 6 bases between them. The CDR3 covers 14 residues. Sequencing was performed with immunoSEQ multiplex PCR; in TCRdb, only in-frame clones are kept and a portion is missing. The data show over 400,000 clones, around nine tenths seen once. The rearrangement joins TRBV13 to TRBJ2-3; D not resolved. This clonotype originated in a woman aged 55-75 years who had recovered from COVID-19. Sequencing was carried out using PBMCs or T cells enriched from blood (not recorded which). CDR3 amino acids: CASSLGSSTDTQYF. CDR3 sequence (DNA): TGTGCCAGCAGCTTAGGCTCCTCCACAGATACGCAGTATTTT.